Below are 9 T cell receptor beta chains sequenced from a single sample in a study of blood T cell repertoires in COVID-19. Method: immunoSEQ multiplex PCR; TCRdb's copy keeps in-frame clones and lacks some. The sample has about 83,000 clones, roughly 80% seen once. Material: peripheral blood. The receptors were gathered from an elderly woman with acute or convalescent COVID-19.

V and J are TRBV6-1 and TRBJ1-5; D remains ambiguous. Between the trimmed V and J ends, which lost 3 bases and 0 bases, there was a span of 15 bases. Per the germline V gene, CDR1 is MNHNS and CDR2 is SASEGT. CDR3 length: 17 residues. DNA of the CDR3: TGTGCCAGCAGTGAGGATGTCAGACTATATAGCAATCAGCCCCAGCATTTT. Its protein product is CASSEDVRLYSNQPQHF.

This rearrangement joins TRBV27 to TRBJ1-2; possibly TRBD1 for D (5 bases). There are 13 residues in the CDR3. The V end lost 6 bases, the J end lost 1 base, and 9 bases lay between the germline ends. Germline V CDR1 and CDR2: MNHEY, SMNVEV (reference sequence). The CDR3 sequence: CASSIGDNYGYTF. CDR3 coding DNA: TGTGCCAGCAGCATAGGGGATAACTATGGCTACACCTTC.

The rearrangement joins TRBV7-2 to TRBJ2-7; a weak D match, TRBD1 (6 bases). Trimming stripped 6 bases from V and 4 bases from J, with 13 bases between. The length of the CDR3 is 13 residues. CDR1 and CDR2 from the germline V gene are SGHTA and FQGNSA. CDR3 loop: CASSRDRLYEQYF. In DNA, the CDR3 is TGTGCCAGCAGTCGCGACAGGTTGTACGAGCAGTACTTC.

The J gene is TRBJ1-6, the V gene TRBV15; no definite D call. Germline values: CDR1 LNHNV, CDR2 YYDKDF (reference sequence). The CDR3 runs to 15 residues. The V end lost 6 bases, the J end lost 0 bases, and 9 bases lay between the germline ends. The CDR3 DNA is TGTGCCACCAGGGCGGAGAGCTCCTATAATTCACCCCTCCACTTT. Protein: CATRAESSYNSPLHF.

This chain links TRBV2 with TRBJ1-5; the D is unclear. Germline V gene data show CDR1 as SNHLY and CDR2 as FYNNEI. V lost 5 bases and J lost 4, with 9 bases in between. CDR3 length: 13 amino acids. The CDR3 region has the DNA TGTGCCAGCAGTTATGAGGGAAATCAGCCCCAGCATTTT. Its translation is CASSYEGNQPQHF.

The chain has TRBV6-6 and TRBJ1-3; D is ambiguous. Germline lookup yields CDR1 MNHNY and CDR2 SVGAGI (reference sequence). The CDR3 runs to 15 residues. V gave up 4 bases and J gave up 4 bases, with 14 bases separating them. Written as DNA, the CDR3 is TGTGCCAGCAGTTCCAGCAGGACGGGAGGAAACACCATATATTTT. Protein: CASSSSRTGGNTIYF.

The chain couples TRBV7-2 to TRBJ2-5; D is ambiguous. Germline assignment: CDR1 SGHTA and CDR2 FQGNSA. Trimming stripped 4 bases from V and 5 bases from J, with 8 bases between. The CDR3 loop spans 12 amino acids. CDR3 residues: CASSSRRETQYF. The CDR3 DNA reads TGTGCCAGCAGCTCACGCCGGGAGACCCAGTACTTC.

The CDR3 region is CASRPDRGTEAFF. The CDR3, as DNA: TGTGCCAGCAGGCCCGACAGGGGAACTGAAGCTTTCTTT. The rearrangement links TRBV6-5 to TRBJ1-1; TRBD1 agrees at 8 bases. Germline values: CDR1 MNHEY, CDR2 SVGAGI. The CDR3 spans 13 residues. The ends lost 6 bases at V and 5 bases at J; junction bases unmatched: 5.

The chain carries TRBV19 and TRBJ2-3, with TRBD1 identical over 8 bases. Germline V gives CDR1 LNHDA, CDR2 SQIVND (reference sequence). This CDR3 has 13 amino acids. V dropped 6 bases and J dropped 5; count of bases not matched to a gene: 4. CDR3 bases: TGTGCCAGTAGAGGGACAGGAGTAGATACGCAGTATTTT. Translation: CASRGTGVDTQYF.